This T cell receptor (beta chain) was captured in a study of blood T cell repertoires in COVID-19. About the research overall: Both acute and convalescent COVID-19 samples were obtained from the United States, Italy and Spain. Sources were T cells, B-cell-depleted T cells, or PBMCs; the material itself was cDNA or gDNA.

This clone turned up a few times. Original analysis: Researchers report that nucleated cell counts were estimated from reference gene primer amplification. TCRdb's table, derived via immunoSEQ multiplex PCR, lists solely in-frame clones and lacks some. Clone size and the V and J calls come from that table; the DNA yielded D and trimming. The table has about 120,000 clones, just under 90% seen once. Germline assignment: CDR1 LGHNT and CDR2 FRNRAP. CDR3 size: 12 residues. The V segment lost 6 bases and the J segment 12 bases; nucleotides outside the gene matches: 5. The sequenced material came from peripheral blood. The chain carries TRBV12-5 and TRBJ1-4; 9 bases are a match to TRBD1. The origin of this receptor is a woman aged 45-65 years with acute or convalescent COVID-19. This CDR3 is CASGPDRGELFF. The CDR3 nucleotides are TGTGCTAGTGGCCCGGACAGGGGAGAACTGTTTTTT. The variable domain in full, with the rest retrieved from reference TRBV12-5 and TRBJ1-4, is DARVTQTPRHKVTEMGQEVTMRCQPILGHNTVFWYRQTMMQGLELLAYFRNRAPLDDSGMPKDRFSAEMPDATLATLKIQPSEPRDSAVYFCASGPDRGELFFGSGTQLSVL.